This T cell receptor beta chain was sequenced in a study of blood T cell repertoires in COVID-19. Background on the study: Collection of acute and convalescent COVID-19 samples took place in the United States, Italy and Spain.

Libraries were prepared by immunoSEQ multiplex PCR; TCRdb keeps only in-frame clonotypes and omits some of them. The sample records about 74,000 clones, under 95% being singletons. CDR1 and CDR2 from the germline V gene are SGHTA and FQGNSA. The V and J ends lost 2 bases and 6 bases, in that order; junction bases with no gene match: 3. This CDR3 has 15 residues. The sample comprised peripheral blood. This chain uses TRBV7-2 with TRBJ2-2, with 10 positions matching TRBD2. The receptor comes from an older woman with active COVID-19. The CDR3 bases are TGTGCCAGCAGCTTAACAGCGGGAGGGCCCGGGGAGCTGTTTTTT. Protein sequence: CASSLTAGGPGELFF. The full variable domain, in which reference TRBV7-2 and TRBJ2-2 provide the parts outside the CDR3, is GAGVSQSPSNKVTEKGKDVELRCDPISGHTALYWYRQSLGQGLEFLIYFQGNSAPDKSGLPSDRFSAERTGGSVSTLTIQRTQQEDSAVYLCASSLTAGGPGELFFGEGSRLTVL.